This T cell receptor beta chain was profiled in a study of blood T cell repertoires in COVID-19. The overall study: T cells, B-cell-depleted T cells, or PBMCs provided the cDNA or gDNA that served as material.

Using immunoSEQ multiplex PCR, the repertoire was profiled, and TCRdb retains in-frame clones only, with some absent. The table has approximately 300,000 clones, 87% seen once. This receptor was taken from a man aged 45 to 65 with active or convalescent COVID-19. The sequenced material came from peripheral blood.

The CDR3, as DNA: TGTGCCAGCAGTTACCTTGGGGGGAGCTCCTACAATGAGCAGTTCTTC. Translated, it gives CASSYLGGSSYNEQFF. This rearrangement joins TRBV6-5 to TRBJ2-1; possible D gene TRBD2, 6 bases. Deletions cut 2 bases from V and 0 bases from J, with 11 bases between. Germline CDR1 is MNHEY and CDR2 is SVGAGI. CDR3 length equals 16 residues.